This T cell receptor beta chain was observed in a study of cytomegalovirus exposure and HLA in healthy donors. While unrecorded immune exposures were likely, the donors were nominally healthy when sampled. Study outcomes and limitations: Diagnosis of cytomegalovirus status made by the classifier reportedly showed high specificity and sensitivity. An analysis was carried out later, and it reportedly showed fewer N-insertions in an Asian-associated ancestry cluster than the roughly 700-donor mean.

PCR employed 60 Vbeta and 13 Jbeta primers. Produced via immunoSEQ multiplex PCR; TCRdb's table is partial and in-frame only. The sample has about 110,000 clones; 81% are singletons. As for this clone: Its antigen is still unknown.

The CDR3 loop spans 14 amino acids. V shed 4 bases and J shed 1 base, with 11 bases lying between them. Germline CDR1 reads SQVTM; CDR2 reads ANQGSEA. V and J are TRBV29-1 and TRBJ2-4, with a possible D match to TRBD2 (5 bases). The source is a woman aged 25 to 39 in good health and CMV-seronegative. Sequencing used PBMCs. The CDR3 here is CSVGVARAKNIQYF. DNA for the CDR3: TGCAGCGTTGGGGTAGCGAGGGCCAAAAACATTCAGTACTTC. The full variable domain, rest sourced from reference TRBV29-1 and TRBJ2-4, is SAVISQKPSRDICQRGTSLTIQCQVDSQVTMMFWYRQQPGQSLTLIATANQGSEATYESGFVIDKFPISRPNLTFSTLTVSNMSPEDSSIYLCSVGVARAKNIQYFGAGTRLSVL.